The clone carrying this T cell receptor beta chain is large by share. The assay was immunoSEQ multiplex PCR, and TCRdb's table has in-frame clones only and misses some. Of 6,000 or so clones detected, around four fifths appear once; the ten largest clones hold roughly 26%. This CDR3 is built from 11 residues. Per the germline V gene, CDR1 is GTSNPN and CDR2 is SVGIG (reference sequence). V was trimmed by 3 bases and J by 7 bases, leaving 7 bases between them. The entry originates in a study of OX40 agonist ivuxolimab in advanced cancers. As for the study in general: An anti-OX40 (CD134) antibody with agonistic activity, ivuxolimab, was administered to patients. Patients receiving dose escalation had hepatocellular carcinoma, melanoma, renal cell or head and neck cancer.

Exclusion of a patient followed from autoimmune disease history or systemic immunosuppression. On cycle 4 day 1 and cycle 7 day 1, as well as at baseline, blood was sampled. The chain combines TRBV30 with TRBJ2-1; D remains unclear. The sequencing used CD4+ or CD8+ T cells sorted from blood, collected in a trial of the OX40 agonist ivuxolimab. The receptor's source is an adult with an advanced solid tumor such as melanoma, head and neck, liver or kidney cancer. CDR3 sequence: CAWRLGNEQFF. The CDR3 DNA reads TGTGCCTGGAGACTGGGGAATGAGCAGTTCTTC.